This T cell receptor beta chain was profiled in a study of cytotoxic CD8 clonotypes in ibrutinib-treated CLL. This CDR3 contains 14 residues. V lost 9 bases and J lost 2, with 15 bases in between. CDR1 and CDR2 (germline): WSHSY, SAAADI. Using immunoSEQ multiplex PCR, the repertoire was profiled, and TCRdb retains in-frame clones only, with some absent. The data contain under 15,000 clones, roughly two thirds of them singletons. The sequence came from a human donor with chronic lymphocytic leukemia. This chain uses TRBV10-2 with TRBJ2-3; possible D gene TRBD2, 6 bases. Sequenced material: PBMCs, taken before ibrutinib treatment. The CDR3 DNA is TGCGCCAGTTCCACTAGCAGTCCCACAGATACGCAGTATTTT. Residues: CASSTSSPTDTQYF.